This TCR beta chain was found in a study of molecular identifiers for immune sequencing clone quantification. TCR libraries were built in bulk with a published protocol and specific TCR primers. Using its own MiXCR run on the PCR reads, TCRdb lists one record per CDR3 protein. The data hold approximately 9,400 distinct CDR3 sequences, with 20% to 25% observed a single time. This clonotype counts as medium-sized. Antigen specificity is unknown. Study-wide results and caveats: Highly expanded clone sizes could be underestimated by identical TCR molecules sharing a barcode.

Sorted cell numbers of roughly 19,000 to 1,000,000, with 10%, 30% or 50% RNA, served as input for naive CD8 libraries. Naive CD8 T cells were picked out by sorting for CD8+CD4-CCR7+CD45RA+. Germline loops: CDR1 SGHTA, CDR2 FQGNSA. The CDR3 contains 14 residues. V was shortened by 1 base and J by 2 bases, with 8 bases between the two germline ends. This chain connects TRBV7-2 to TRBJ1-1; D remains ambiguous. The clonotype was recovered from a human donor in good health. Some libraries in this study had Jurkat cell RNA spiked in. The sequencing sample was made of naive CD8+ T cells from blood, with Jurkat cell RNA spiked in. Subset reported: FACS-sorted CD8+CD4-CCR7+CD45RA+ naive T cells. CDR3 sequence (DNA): TGTGCCAGCAGCTTAGGGCAGTTAAACACTGAAGCTTTCTTT. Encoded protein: CASSLGQLNTEAFF.